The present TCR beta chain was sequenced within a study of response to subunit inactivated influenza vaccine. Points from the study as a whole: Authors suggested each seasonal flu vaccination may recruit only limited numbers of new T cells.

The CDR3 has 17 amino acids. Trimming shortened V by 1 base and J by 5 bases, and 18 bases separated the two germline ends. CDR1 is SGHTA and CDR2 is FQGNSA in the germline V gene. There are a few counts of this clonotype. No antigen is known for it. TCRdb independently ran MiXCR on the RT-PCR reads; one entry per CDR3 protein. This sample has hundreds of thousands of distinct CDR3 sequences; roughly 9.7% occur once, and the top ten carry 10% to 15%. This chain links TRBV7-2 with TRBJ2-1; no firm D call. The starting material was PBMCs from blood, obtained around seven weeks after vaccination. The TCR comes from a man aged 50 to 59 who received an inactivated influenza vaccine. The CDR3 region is CASSLVVLRLGDNEQFF. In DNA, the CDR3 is TGTGCCAGCAGCTTAGTCGTTTTGAGGCTTGGAGACAATGAGCAGTTCTTC.